This entry concerns a single T cell receptor beta chain. The record originates from a study of sequential checkpoint blockade in melanoma. Study-level information: Randomization was 1:1 between first-line nivolumab→ipilimumab and ipilimumab→nivolumab.

Treatment here: randomized to nivolumab then ipilimumab (arm A) or the reverse (arm B). Some clones are missing from TCRdb's copy, which holds only in-frame ones; the method was immunoSEQ multiplex PCR. The sample has 8,000 to 10,000 clones; 20% to 25% are singletons. The sample was tumor tissue (inferred from file names), taken from a patient given nivolumab and ipilimumab in sequence. The sequence derives from a human donor with melanoma.

The CDR3 DNA is TGCGCCAGCAGTGAGCTCCAGCGGGGGGGCCGTTACACAGATACGCAGTATTTT. Amino acids: CASSELQRGGRYTDTQYF. This chain joins TRBV10-2 and TRBJ2-3; 10 nucleotides match TRBD2. CDR1 WSHSY and CDR2 SAAADI come from the germline V gene. Trimming took 2 bases from V and 2 from J; bases not matched to a gene: 10. This CDR3 has 18 amino acids.